This T cell receptor beta chain was identified in a study of T-cell reconstitution after alpha-beta-depleted transplantation in children. Unique molecular identifiers were incorporated into the prepared TCRbeta library. TCRdb re-called the PCR reads through MiXCR, storing one row per CDR3 protein. The sample lists about 830,000 distinct CDR3 sequences; around 17% were seen once. With regard to this clonotype: As yet, its antigen is unknown.

Study-wide points: As was reported, about two months after transplant, alpha-beta T cells came from several hundred expanded graft clones. Newly produced T cells mostly accounted for T-cell counts and diversity one year post-transplant.

Germline V gives CDR1 DFQATT, CDR2 SNEGSKA (reference sequence). The CDR3 contains 14 residues. V lost 2 bases and J lost 3; bases outside the gene matches: 5. The V gene is TRBV20-1, the J gene TRBJ2-7; 9 positions agree with TRBD1. This receptor was taken from a male patient under 18 who had a stem cell transplant for acute lymphoblastic leukemia, so the T cells may come from the graft donor. The material sequenced was PBMCs, mostly from graft donor cells, taken 360 days after TCRalphabeta/CD19-depleted stem cell transplant. For the CDR3, the DNA is TGCAGTGCTAGAAGGACAGGGGCAGTCTACGAGCAGTACTTC. Its protein product is CSARRTGAVYEQYF.